These 3 T cell receptor beta chains were all obtained from the same sample, sequenced in a study of cytomegalovirus exposure and HLA in healthy donors. A multiplex PCR was run with 60 Vbeta primers and 13 Jbeta primers. The assay was immunoSEQ multiplex PCR, and TCRdb's table has in-frame clones only and misses some. The table gives tens of thousands of clones; the top ten clones make up under 3% of it. Sequenced material: PBMCs. All receptors derive from a man aged 35-49 years in good health and CMV-seronegative.

The gene calls are TRBV10-3 and TRBJ2-5, with TRBD2 matching 14 bases. Germline-derived CDR1 and CDR2 are ENHRY and SYGVKD. The CDR3 length is 19 residues. Trimming at V came to 0 bases and at J to 5 bases, leaving 11 bases not matched to a gene. CDR3 nucleotide sequence: TGTGCCATCAGTGAGTCCCCGCGACTAGCGGGGGGGGCATCGGAGACCCAGTACTTC. Amino acids: CAISESPRLAGGASETQYF.

This chain links TRBV15 with TRBJ2-3; 10 positions agree with TRBD2. J was trimmed by 4 bases and V by 0 bases; bases with no gene match: 7. This CDR3 has 17 residues. CDR1 and CDR2 from the germline V gene are LNHNV and YYDKDF (reference sequence). As DNA, the CDR3 is TGTGCCACCAGCAGAGATGGTCAGCGGGGGGGCGCAGATACGCAGTATTTT. Translation: CATSRDGQRGGADTQYF.

V usage is TRBV6-5 and J usage is TRBJ1-6; the match to TRBD1 covers 12 bases. Trimming at V came to 10 bases and at J to 10 bases, leaving 8 bases not matched to a gene. This CDR3 has 14 residues. In germline, CDR1 is MNHEY, CDR2 SVGAGI. CDR3 amino acids: CATGQGAMSSPLHF. In DNA, the CDR3 is TGTGCCACGGGACAGGGGGCGATGTCCTCACCCCTCCACTTT.